A single sample gave rise to the 27 T cell receptor beta chains below, sequenced in a study of brain metastases from non-small cell lung cancer. Method: immunoSEQ multiplex PCR; TCRdb's copy keeps in-frame clones and lacks some. The sample records some 660 clones, nearly 90% being singletons. The sample comprised primary lung tumor tissue. These receptors were taken from a donor at least 40 years old with non-small cell lung cancer.

The DNA for the CDR3 is TGTGCCAGCACTTGGGGACAGGGGAAAAATCAGCCCCAGCATTTT. The encoded protein is CASTWGQGKNQPQHF. The V and J genes are TRBV28 and TRBJ1-5, with 10 positions matching TRBD1. This CDR3 contains 15 residues. Germline loops: CDR1 MDHEN, CDR2 SYDVKM. With 7 bases clipped from V and 4 bases from J, the junction kept 7 bases outside the gene matches. The entire variable domain, with the rest obtained from reference TRBV28 and TRBJ1-5, is as follows: DVKVTQSSRYLVKRTGEKVFLECVQDMDHENMFWYRQDPGLGLRLIYFSYDVKMKEKGDIPEGYSVSREKKERFSLILESASTNQTSMYLCASTWGQGKNQPQHFGDGTRLSIL.

V and J are TRBV6-5 and TRBJ2-7; 9 bases line up with TRBD1. This CDR3 contains 13 residues. CDR1 is MNHEY, CDR2 SVGAGI, per germline. After removal of 6 bases from V and 6 bases from J, the junction contained 6 bases not matched to a gene. The chain's CDR3 is CASREWTGVEQYF. In nucleotides, the CDR3 is TGTGCCAGCAGAGAGTGGACAGGGGTCGAGCAGTACTTC.

The rearrangement joins TRBV7-7 to TRBJ2-5; the D gene is possibly TRBD1 (7 bases). This CDR3 is 15 amino acids long. Trimming stripped 2 bases from V and 1 base from J, with 11 bases between. CDR1 is SSHAT and CDR2 is FNYEAQ in the germline V gene (reference sequence). The CDR3 is CASSLQGGFQETQYF. In DNA form, the CDR3 reads TGTGCCAGCAGCTTACAGGGGGGATTCCAAGAGACCCAGTACTTC.

This clone appeared once. The chain joins TRBV5-1 to TRBJ2-5; D not certain. The CDR3 runs 12 residues. Germline V gene data show CDR1 as SGHRS and CDR2 as YFSETQ. Trimming pared 3 bases from V and 4 bases from J, leaving 7 bases between. The CDR3 region is CASSWNRETQYF. The CDR3 nucleotides read TGCGCCAGCAGCTGGAATAGAGAGACCCAGTACTTC.

This chain connects TRBV6-5 to TRBJ1-2, with D possibly being TRBD1 (5 bases). Trimming cost V 7 bases and J 3 bases, with 6 bases left between them. CDR1 and CDR2 from the germline V gene are MNHEY and SVGAGI. This CDR3 has 11 amino acids. CDR3 coding DNA: TGTGCCAGCACGGGGGACTATGGCTACACCTTC. Its translation is CASTGDYGYTF.

The gene calls are TRBV7-2 and TRBJ2-3; perhaps TRBD1 as D (6 bases). Per the germline V gene, CDR1 is SGHTA and CDR2 is FQGNSA. Trimming shortened V by 8 bases and J by 5 bases, and 14 bases separated the two germline ends. This CDR3 comprises 13 residues. The CDR3 protein is CASEWGRGDTQYF. The CDR3 DNA reads as TGTGCCAGCGAGTGGGGGCGAGGAGATACGCAGTATTTT.

The chain links TRBV30 to TRBJ1-3, with unresolved D. The CDR3 length is 13 residues. Between the trimmed V and J ends, which lost 0 bases and 7 bases, there was a span of 10 bases. Germline CDR1 reads GTSNPN; CDR2 reads SVGIG (reference sequence). The chain's CDR3 is CAWSVNGRNTIYF. The DNA for the CDR3 is TGTGCCTGGAGTGTAAATGGACGGAACACCATATATTTT. Full variable domain (rest looked up from reference TRBV30 and TRBJ1-3): SQTIHQWPATLVQPVGSPLSLECTVEGTSNPNLYWYRQAAGRGLQLLFYSVGIGQISSEVPQNLSASRPQDRQFILSSKKLLLSDSGFYLCAWSVNGRNTIYFGEGSWLTVV.

The chain combines TRBV5-1 with TRBJ2-7, with 7 bases fitting TRBD1. The J segment lost 4 bases and the V segment lost 7 bases, leaving 14 bases of the junction unmatched. The CDR3 consists of 15 residues. In germline, CDR1 is SGHRS, CDR2 YFSETQ. The CDR3 is CASPPGGTGEYEQYF. Written as DNA, the CDR3 is TGCGCCAGCCCCCCAGGCGGCACAGGGGAATACGAGCAGTACTTC.

A single count supports this clone. The V call is TRBV19, the J call TRBJ1-1; 8 bases align to TRBD1. CDR3 length: 14 residues. The germline CDR1 and CDR2 sequences are LNHDA and SQIVND (reference sequence). Losses at the gene ends were 4 bases for V and 6 bases for J; bases not matched to a gene: 7. As DNA, the CDR3 is TGTGCCAGTAGTAAGCAGGGGGCTAGGGCTGAAGCTTTCTTT. This sequence encodes CASSKQGARAEAFF.

This CDR3 is CSASRTREQYF. CDR3 in DNA: TGCAGTGCTAGTCGGACTCGCGAGCAGTACTTC. This chain joins TRBV20-1 and TRBJ2-7; perhaps TRBD2 as D (5 bases). The V end lost 3 bases, the J end lost 6 bases, and 9 bases lay between the germline ends. The CDR3 is made up of 11 amino acids. Per the germline V gene, CDR1 is DFQATT and CDR2 is SNEGSKA (reference sequence).

The chain links TRBV9 to TRBJ2-2; 11 nucleotides agree with TRBD2. Germline V gene sequence: CDR1 SGDLS, CDR2 YYNGEE. The CDR3 extends over 19 amino acids. The trim removed 1 base at V and 0 bases at J, leaving 8 bases unmatched. The CDR3 region is CASSVRLAGGGANTGELFF. The CDR3 DNA is TGTGCCAGCAGCGTAAGGCTAGCGGGGGGCGGAGCGAACACCGGGGAGCTGTTTTTT.

This clone was observed a handful of times. The chain links TRBV4-1 to TRBJ2-5; possible D gene TRBD2, 6 bases. CDR3 length equals 16 residues. Germline CDR1 is MGHRA and CDR2 is YSYEKL. With 4 bases removed from V and 0 bases from J, the gap between germline ends came to 15 bases. The CDR3 sequence is CASSPSFGEDQETQYF. The CDR3 nucleotides read TGCGCCAGCAGCCCCTCCTTCGGGGAGGACCAAGAGACCCAGTACTTC.

The chain uses TRBV15 and TRBJ2-5; TRBD1 matches at 11 bases. The germline CDR1 and CDR2 sequences are LNHNV and YYDKDF (reference sequence). After removal of 1 base from V and 7 bases from J, the junction contained 8 bases not matched to a gene. There are 16 residues in the CDR3. CDR3 protein: CATSRARTGGPWTQYF. CDR3 DNA sequence: TGTGCCACCAGCAGAGCCCGGACAGGGGGCCCGTGGACCCAGTACTTC.

The chain combines TRBV28 with TRBJ2-1, with TRBD2 matching 12 bases. CDR1 is MDHEN, CDR2 SYDVKM, per germline. J lost 1 base, V lost 5 bases, and 3 bases had no gene match. The CDR3 is 16 residues long. CDR3 sequence: CASSPGLAGSYNEQFF. CDR3 nucleotides: TGTGCCAGCAGTCCAGGACTAGCGGGATCCTACAATGAGCAGTTCTTC.

This clone is a singleton in its sample. The chain couples TRBV15 to TRBJ1-2, with D tentatively TRBD1 (5 bases). Trimming left V 3 bases short and J 6 bases short, with 23 bases between. This CDR3 comprises 17 residues. Germline CDR1 is LNHNV and CDR2 is YYDKDF (reference sequence). The CDR3 here is CATSSDQVAGLIDGYTF. CDR3 sequence (DNA): TGTGCCACCAGCAGCGATCAGGTGGCAGGGCTTATTGATGGCTACACCTTC.

The chain uses TRBV12-3 or TRBV12-4 and TRBJ1-6; TRBD1 is a possible D gene (5 bases). The CDR3 sequence is 13 residues long. Trimming left V 3 bases short and J 10 bases short, with 10 bases between. The CDR3 bases are TGTGCCAGCAGTTTGACAGTCGGGTCACCCCTCCACTTT. Translation gives CASSLTVGSPLHF.

In the case of this clone: Other DNA variants within this sample encode the same CDR3. J is TRBJ2-5 and V is TRBV20-1; D call uncertain. Between the trimmed V and J ends, which lost 3 bases and 5 bases, there was a span of 4 bases. The germline V gene encodes CDR1 DFQATT and CDR2 SNEGSKA (reference sequence). The CDR3 totals 10 residues. CDR3 bases: TGCAGTGCTAGCCAGGAGACCCAGTACTTC. Encoded protein: CSASQETQYF.

On this clone: At one boundary the junction diverges from the germline segment, which might be a read error. CDR3 loop: CASSYDRRDRVEF. The DNA for the CDR3 is TGTGCCAGCAGTTACGACCGCCGGGACAGGGTGGAGTTC. This chain joins TRBV6-6 and TRBJ2-7; 9 bases are shared with TRBD1. This CDR3 region has 13 residues. The germline V gene encodes CDR1 MNHNY and CDR2 SVGAGI (reference sequence).

This clone was seen only once. The CDR3 protein is CASSPRQINTF. DNA of the CDR3: TGTGCCAGCAGCCCCCGACAAATCAACACCTTC. This chain joins TRBV3-1 (or the pseudogene TRBV3-2) and TRBJ1-2; no definite D call. This CDR3 comprises 11 residues. Germline V gene lookup returns CDR1 LGHDT and CDR2 YNNKEL (reference sequence). V was shortened by 4 bases and J by 12 bases, with 12 bases between the two germline ends.

CDR3 amino acids: CASSQDRGSEQYF. The CDR3 nucleotides read TGTGCCAGCAGCCAAGACAGGGGAAGCGAGCAGTACTTC. The chain couples TRBV16 to TRBJ2-7, with 8 positions matching TRBD1. Germline CDR1 KGHSY, CDR2 FQNENV. After removal of 2 bases from V and 6 bases from J, the junction contained 3 bases not matched to a gene. This CDR3 contains 13 residues. Full variable domain (missing parts from reference TRBV16 and TRBJ2-7): GEEVAQTPKHLVRGEGQKAKLYCAPIKGHSYVFWYQQVLKNEFKFLISFQNENVFDETGMPKERFSAKCLPNSPCSLEIQATKLEDSAVYFCASSQDRGSEQYFGPGTRLTVT.

CDR3 coding DNA: TGTGCCAGCAGTGCCTCGGTCGCCTTCAGCACAGATACGCAGTATTTT. Translating it yields CASSASVAFSTDTQYF. J is TRBJ2-3 and V is TRBV6-1; D is uncertain. Germline V CDR1 and CDR2: MNHNS, SASEGT. V was trimmed by 4 bases and J by 0 bases, leaving 14 bases between them. CDR3 size: 16 residues.

The chain employs TRBV27 and TRBJ1-2; 12 bases fit TRBD1. Germline CDR1 and CDR2: MNHEY and SMNVEV (reference sequence). V lost 4 bases to trimming and J lost 7 bases; unmatched junction nucleotides: 7. The CDR3 sequence is 15 residues long. The CDR3 sequence: CASSSGQGANGGYTF. In DNA form, the CDR3 reads TGTGCCAGCAGTTCGGGACAGGGGGCCAACGGTGGCTACACCTTC.

This clone has a single count. CDR3 amino acids: CASSSIFGTGNTGELFF. The CDR3 nucleotides are TGTGCCAGCAGCTCCATTTTCGGGACAGGGAACACCGGGGAGCTGTTTTTT. This rearrangement joins TRBV7-2 to TRBJ2-2; 8 bases agree with TRBD1. Unmatched junction bases numbered 8, after V lost 4 bases and J lost 1 base. Germline CDR1 is SGHTA and CDR2 is FQGNSA. CDR3 size: 17 residues. The complete variable domain, with remaining parts taken from reference TRBV7-2 and TRBJ2-2, reads GAGVSQSPSNKVTEKGKDVELRCDPISGHTALYWYRQSLGQGLEFLIYFQGNSAPDKSGLPSDRFSAERTGGSVSTLTIQRTQQEDSAVYLCASSSIFGTGNTGELFFGEGSRLTVL.

The chain is built from TRBV11-2 and TRBJ2-1, with 12 nucleotides matching TRBD2. In germline, CDR1 is SGHAT, CDR2 FQNNGV. V trimming: 5 bases; J trimming: 0 bases; junction bases outside the gene matches: 11. CDR3 size: 19 residues. The CDR3 DNA is TGTGCCAGCAGCCTACTAGCGGGGGGACCTTCGAGCTCCTACAATGAGCAGTTCTTC. It is translated as CASSLLAGGPSSSYNEQFF.

The V and J genes are TRBV2 and TRBJ2-7; D is possibly TRBD2 (6 bases). CDR3 length: 11 residues. The germline gives CDR1 SNHLY, CDR2 FYNNEI. Trimming removed 10 bases at V and 5 bases at J, with 12 bases between. The CDR3 coding sequence is TGTGCCAACAGCGGGCACCACGAGCAGTACTTC. It yields the protein CANSGHHEQYF. Using reference TRBV2 and TRBJ2-7 for the parts outside the CDR3, the full variable domain is EPEVTQTPSHQVTQMGQEVILRCVPISNHLYFYWYRQILGQKVEFLVSFYNNEISEKSEIFDDQFSVERPDGSNFTLKIRSTKLEDSAMYFCANSGHHEQYFGPGTRLTVT.

The chain combines TRBV6-1 with TRBJ2-7; D call uncertain. CDR1 is MNHNS, CDR2 SASEGT, per germline. Trimming took 3 bases from V and 2 from J, leaving 2 bases between them. The CDR3 is 11 amino acids. Written as DNA, the CDR3 is TGTGCCAGCAGTGACGCCTACGAGCAGTACTTC. This sequence encodes CASSDAYEQYF.

This chain links TRBV19 with TRBJ1-5; a weak D match, TRBD1 (6 bases). V gave up 9 bases and J gave up 0 bases, with 15 bases separating them. The CDR3 runs to 15 residues. Germline CDR1 LNHDA, CDR2 SQIVND (reference sequence). CDR3 in DNA: TGTGCCAGCCGGGAGGGGGGAATTAGCAATCAGCCCCAGCATTTT. Its protein product is CASREGGISNQPQHF.